This entry features one T cell receptor (beta chain) sequence. A read error may explain this, as a much larger clone is one base away. No fewer than 5.5 micrograms of total RNA were isolated from every sample. The germline CDR1 and CDR2 sequences are SGHTA and FQGNSA. The CDR3 has 16 amino acids. Trimming took 5 bases from V and 13 from J; bases not matched to a gene: 15. A second roughly 6 to 12 cycle PCR used barcoded and J-beta primers. Unique molecular identifiers of 12 random nucleotides labeled each cDNA. Each single sample gave us at least 2.5 million CDR3-containing paired-end reads. Each CDR3 protein is one row after TCRdb ran MiXCR on the 5' RACE reads. The top ten clones hold 17% of a sample with just under 900,000 distinct CDR3 sequences, less than 35% of them seen once. The data originate from a study of blood T cells in healthy people across ages. The overall study: There was about one barcoded beta molecule captured by template switching per two T cells.

The sequencing input was blood. The chain combines TRBV7-2 with TRBJ2-1, with 12 bases matching TRBD2. This TCR was recovered from a woman older than 75 in good health. In nucleotides, the CDR3 is TGTGCCAGCAGCCCGAGACTAGCGGGGGTGCTTGGGACCCAGTTCTTC. This codes for CASSPRLAGVLGTQFF.